The 32 T cell receptor beta chains listed next were all sequenced from one sample in a study of T cell changes during pregnancy in multiple sclerosis. Clones were sequenced by immunoSEQ multiplex PCR, and TCRdb holds only the in-frame ones, with some missing. Of fewer than 45,000 clones listed, approximately 89% were seen once; the top ten hold 0.65% to 0.95%. The sample was CD4+ T cells from peripheral blood mononuclear cells, taken after pregnancy. The receptors were sampled from a female donor in good health, enrolled as a control in a pregnancy study.

The chain is built from TRBV28 and TRBJ1-5; no definite D call. Germline V CDR1 and CDR2: MDHEN, SYDVKM. The V gene lost 5 bases and the J gene lost 10 bases, with 21 bases spanning the gap. The CDR3 is 15 residues long. CDR3 amino acids: CASSPPRQVLRPQHF. CDR3 bases: TGTGCCAGCAGTCCCCCCCGGCAGGTGCTAAGACCCCAGCATTTT.

V gene TRBV29-1 combines with J gene TRBJ1-1, with a tentative D call TRBD1 (6 bases). CDR3 length equals 13 residues. The V end lost 4 bases, the J end lost 0 bases, and 9 bases lay between the germline ends. Germline lookup yields CDR1 SQVTM and CDR2 ANQGSEA. As DNA, the CDR3 is TGCAGCGTTGCGGACAGCATGAACACTGAAGCTTTCTTT. This sequence encodes CSVADSMNTEAFF.

This clone is a singleton in its sample. The V gene is TRBV5-4, the J gene TRBJ2-7; 10 bases align to TRBD2. With V trimmed by 3 bases and J by 4 bases, 16 bases remained unmatched. This CDR3 is 18 amino acids long. Germline V lookup: CDR1 SGHNT, CDR2 YYREEE (reference sequence). CDR3 nucleotide sequence: TGTGCCAGCAGCTCCACTCCTCTAGCGGGGGAGATGGCTTACGAGCAGTACTTC. This translates into CASSSTPLAGEMAYEQYF.

A few counts support this clone. J is TRBJ1-3 and V is TRBV9; D call uncertain. Germline-derived CDR1 and CDR2 are SGDLS and YYNGEE. CDR3 length: 14 amino acids. V gave up 3 bases and J gave up 0 bases, with 7 bases separating them. In DNA form, the CDR3 reads TGTGCCAGCAGCGCTCTAAGCTCTGGAAACACCATATATTTT. The encoded protein is CASSALSSGNTIYF.

The J gene is TRBJ2-2, the V gene TRBV4-1, with 9 bases matching TRBD1. The V and J ends lost 5 bases and 3 bases, in that order; junction bases with no gene match: 7. Looked up from germline, CDR1 is MGHRA and CDR2 is YSYEKL. The CDR3 runs to 16 residues. The CDR3 region has the DNA TGCGCCAGCAGCTCCCAGACAGGGGGATACACCGGGGAGCTGTTTTTT. It encodes CASSSQTGGYTGELFF.

This clone occurred once. The V and J genes are TRBV7-2 and TRBJ2-5, with TRBD2 matching over 9 bases. Losses at the gene ends were 0 bases for V and 5 bases for J; bases not matched to a gene: 7. Germline lookup yields CDR1 SGHTA and CDR2 FQGNSA. CDR3 length: 16 amino acids. The CDR3 nucleotides are TGTGCCAGCAGCTTAGCAGCGGGAGGAACGGGGGAGACCCAGTACTTC. Its translation is CASSLAAGGTGETQYF.

The rearrangement uses TRBV5-6 and TRBJ2-7, with D unresolved. CDR1 and CDR2 (germline): SGHDT, YYEEEE. The CDR3 sequence is 14 residues long. With 4 bases removed from V and 2 bases from J, the gap between germline ends came to 13 bases. The CDR3 region is CASSTQRFPYEQYF. The DNA of the CDR3 is TGTGCCAGCAGCACCCAGAGGTTCCCCTACGAGCAGTACTTC.

V gene TRBV6-6 combines with J gene TRBJ1-2; D call uncertain. In germline, CDR1 is MNHNY, CDR2 SVGAGI (reference sequence). This CDR3 region has 13 residues. V lost 7 bases, J lost 8 bases, and 17 bases lay in between. CDR3 nucleotide sequence: TGTGCCAGCACACTCCTCCTAACCAAGGGCTACACCTTC. Encoded protein: CASTLLLTKGYTF.

The V call is TRBV4-3, the J call TRBJ1-6; maybe TRBD1 (6 bases). V was clipped by 0 bases and J by 4 bases, with 13 bases between them. The CDR3 sequence is 17 residues long. The germline V gene has CDR1 LGHNA and CDR2 YSLEER. In DNA form, the CDR3 reads TGCGCCAGCAGCCAAGAGTCAGGACAGAATTATAATTCACCCCTCCACTTT. Translation gives CASSQESGQNYNSPLHF.

This clone is a singleton in its sample. The chain employs TRBV6-6 and TRBJ1-1; D might be TRBD1 (5 bases). CDR1 and CDR2 (germline): MNHNY, SVGAGI (reference sequence). This CDR3 comprises 14 residues. V dropped 2 bases and J dropped 6 bases, with 13 bases sitting between them. The CDR3 coding sequence is TGTGCCAGCAGTTACCGGGCAGGGTGGGCTGAAGCTTTCTTT. Protein: CASSYRAGWAEAFF.

The V and J genes are TRBV25-1 and TRBJ2-1; D gene ambiguous. The V gene's germline CDR1 is MGHDK and CDR2 SYGVNS. V lost 6 bases and J 4 bases, leaving 16 bases between the germline ends. The CDR3 is 15 residues long. The CDR3 protein is CASSPRSSYYNEQFF. CDR3 sequence (DNA): TGTGCCAGCAGCCCTAGGTCTTCCTATTACAATGAGCAGTTCTTC.

The chain has TRBV5-4 and TRBJ1-2, with 7 bases fitting TRBD1. Looked up from germline, CDR1 is SGHNT and CDR2 is YYREEE (reference sequence). V lost 1 base to trimming and J lost 1 base; unmatched junction nucleotides: 1. The CDR3 has 14 amino acids. The CDR3 reads CASSLPGGNYGYTF. The CDR3 nucleotides are TGTGCCAGCAGCTTGCCAGGGGGTAACTATGGCTACACCTTC.

This chain connects TRBV19 to TRBJ2-7; TRBD2 agrees at 7 bases. The CDR3 runs 15 residues. The V and J ends lost 5 bases and 3 bases, in that order; junction bases with no gene match: 10. Germline CDR1 LNHDA, CDR2 SQIVND (reference sequence). CDR3 in amino acids: CASSPRGGVDYEQYF. CDR3 sequence (DNA): TGTGCCAGTAGTCCCCGGGGAGGGGTTGACTACGAGCAGTACTTC. Combining the CDR3 with reference TRBV19 and TRBJ2-7 gives the whole variable domain DGGITQSPKYLFRKEGQNVTLSCEQNLNHDAMYWYRQDPGQGLRLIYYSQIVNDFQKGDIAEGYSVSREKKESFPLTVTSAQKNPTAFYLCASSPRGGVDYEQYFGPGTRLTVT.

The chain is built from TRBV18 and TRBJ2-7; 7 bases are a match to TRBD1. The V and J ends lost 3 bases and 5 bases, in that order; junction bases with no gene match: 10. Germline assignment: CDR1 KGHSH and CDR2 LQKENI. CDR3 size: 15 residues. DNA of the CDR3: TGTGCCAGCTCACCCCCGGGACAGTCTCCGGACGAGCAGTACTTC. It encodes CASSPPGQSPDEQYF.

The chain employs TRBV1 and TRBJ2-2; the tabulated D call, TRBD2, remains unverified against the DNA. TRBV1 is given as a pseudogene. CDR3 length equals 14 residues. CDR3 DNA: TGCACCAGCGGATCGGGACTAAGTGGGGGGGAGCTGTTTTTT. Translating it yields CTSGSGLSGGELFF.

The chain couples TRBV25-1 to TRBJ2-3; 7 nucleotides match TRBD2. CDR1 MGHDK and CDR2 SYGVNS come from the germline V gene. The CDR3 covers 12 residues. Trimming cost V 4 bases and J 5 bases; bases outside gene matches: 0. CDR3: CASSGGGDTQYF. The CDR3 DNA sequence: TGTGCCAGCAGTGGGGGGGGAGATACGCAGTATTTT. The variable domain in full, with the rest retrieved from reference TRBV25-1 and TRBJ2-3, is EADIYQTPRYLVIGTGKKITLECSQTMGHDKMYWYQQDPGMELHLIHYSYGVNSTEKGDLSSESTVSRIRTEHFPLTLESARPSHTSQYLCASSGGGDTQYFGPGTRLTVL.

A single count supports this clone. V gene TRBV27 combines with J gene TRBJ1-1; no clear D gene. This CDR3 spans 14 amino acids. Germline V gene sequence: CDR1 MNHEY, CDR2 SMNVEV (reference sequence). Trimming removed 2 bases at V and 6 bases at J, with 13 bases between. The CDR3 sequence is CASSLLPGTAEAFF. As DNA, the CDR3 is TGTGCCAGCAGTTTACTTCCGGGTACGGCTGAAGCTTTCTTT.

This clone was counted a single time. The gene calls are TRBV7-8 and TRBJ1-3, with D perhaps matching TRBD1 (6 bases). V was pared by 3 bases and J by 0 bases, with 9 bases between. CDR3 length: 15 amino acids. Germline CDR1 reads SGHVS; CDR2 reads FQNEAQ. Written as DNA, the CDR3 is TGTGCCAGCAGCTTTACAGGGATCTCTGGAAACACCATATATTTT. It yields the protein CASSFTGISGNTIYF. The full variable domain, rest sourced from reference TRBV7-8 and TRBJ1-3, is GAGVSQSPRYKVAKRGQDVALRCDPISGHVSLFWYQQALGQGPEFLTYFQNEAQLDKSGLPSDRFFAERPEGSVSTLKIQRTQQEDSAVYLCASSFTGISGNTIYFGEGSWLTVV.

The chain carries TRBV6-1 and TRBJ2-2; 9 nucleotides line up with TRBD1. This CDR3 contains 13 residues. V lost 7 bases to trimming and J lost 5 bases; unmatched junction nucleotides: 2. From germline, CDR1 is MNHNS and CDR2 SASEGT. The DNA for the CDR3 is TGTGCCAGCAAACAGGGGGCTACCGGGGAGCTGTTTTTT. Translating it yields CASKQGATGELFF.

The chain couples TRBV19 to TRBJ2-4; D is perhaps TRBD1 (6 bases). CDR1 is LNHDA, CDR2 SQIVND, per germline (reference sequence). The CDR3 consists of 16 residues. The ends were cut back, 4 bases at V and 0 bases at J, with 13 bases in the middle. The DNA for the CDR3 is TGTGCCAGTAGTAGTCCGGGACAATTAGCCAAAAACATTCAGTACTTC. Translated, it gives CASSSPGQLAKNIQYF.

The chain has TRBV9 and TRBJ1-4; a weak D match, TRBD1 (5 bases). The length of the CDR3 is 13 residues. The V end lost 7 bases, the J end lost 5 bases, and 12 bases lay between the germline ends. The germline CDR1 and CDR2 sequences are SGDLS and YYNGEE. The CDR3 nucleotides read TGTGCCAGCTCGACAGCCCCCAATGAAAAACTGTTTTTT. Translating it yields CASSTAPNEKLFF.

The V and J genes are TRBV5-6 and TRBJ1-6; D gene unclear. Germline CDR1 and CDR2: SGHDT and YYEEEE. Trimming cost V 1 base and J 0 bases, with 5 bases left between them. CDR3 size: 15 residues. In DNA form, the CDR3 reads TGTGCCAGCAGCTTGCCCGTCTCCTATAATTCACCCCTCCACTTT. This gives the protein CASSLPVSYNSPLHF.

The rearrangement joins TRBV19 to TRBJ2-1, with 12 bases identical to TRBD1. V lost 5 bases, J lost 8 bases, and 7 bases stayed unmatched. In germline, CDR1 is LNHDA, CDR2 SQIVND (reference sequence). The CDR3 totals 15 residues. The CDR3, as DNA: TGTGCCAGTAGTTTGTTTGGGACAGGGGGCTATGAGCAGTTCTTC. The encoded protein is CASSLFGTGGYEQFF.

The genes are TRBV27 and TRBJ2-3; 13 bases align to TRBD2. Germline trimming cut 4 bases from V and 1 base from J; bases unmatched to any gene: 5. CDR1 MNHEY and CDR2 SMNVEV come from the germline V gene (reference sequence). The CDR3 contains 17 residues. The CDR3 nucleotides read TGTGCCAGCAGTTCACTAGCGGGAGGGGTGGGCACAGATACGCAGTATTTT. Residues: CASSSLAGGVGTDTQYF.

The chain uses TRBV2 and TRBJ1-2; 9 bases are shared with TRBD1. The germline V gene has CDR1 SNHLY and CDR2 FYNNEI. Trimming at V came to 5 bases and at J to 3 bases, leaving 4 bases not matched to a gene. The CDR3 has 14 residues. The DNA of the CDR3 is TGTGCCAGCAGTAGGACAGGGGACGACTATGGCTACACCTTC. This codes for CASSRTGDDYGYTF.

V is TRBV4-1 and J is TRBJ1-3; TRBD1 matches 7 bases. V lost 5 bases to trimming and J lost 2 bases; unmatched junction nucleotides: 12. The germline V gene encodes CDR1 MGHRA and CDR2 YSYEKL. The CDR3 contains 17 residues. The CDR3 loop is CASSSGGSRGPGNTIYF. DNA of the CDR3: TGCGCCAGCAGCTCAGGGGGGTCACGGGGTCCTGGAAACACCATATATTTT.

V gene TRBV9 combines with J gene TRBJ2-2; D is unclear. In germline, CDR1 is SGDLS, CDR2 YYNGEE. V shed 2 bases and J shed 1 base, with 9 bases lying between them. The CDR3 runs to 15 residues. The chain's CDR3 is CASSVRSQNTGELFF. DNA of the CDR3: TGTGCCAGCAGCGTGAGATCCCAGAACACCGGGGAGCTGTTTTTT.

This clone was detected only a few times. This chain connects TRBV4-1 to TRBJ1-1, with a possible D match to TRBD1 (5 bases). The CDR3 runs 15 residues. The germline V and J ends were trimmed by 0 bases and 1 base, with 9 bases remaining between them. Per the germline V gene, CDR1 is MGHRA and CDR2 is YSYEKL. CDR3 in amino acids: CASSQDGRGNTEAFF. The CDR3, as DNA: TGCGCCAGCAGCCAAGATGGTAGGGGGAACACTGAAGCTTTCTTT.

In DNA form, the CDR3 reads TGTGCCAGCAGACCCGCCCCCGGGGGCTCCTACAATGAGCAGTTCTTC. Translating it yields CASRPAPGGSYNEQFF. This sequence joins TRBV5-4 and TRBJ2-1; possible D gene TRBD2, 6 bases. V lost 5 bases and J 0 bases, leaving 15 bases between the germline ends. Germline CDR1 reads SGHNT; CDR2 reads YYREEE (reference sequence). The CDR3 has 16 amino acids.

This chain joins TRBV19 and TRBJ1-5; a weak D match, TRBD1 (6 bases). The CDR3 spans 15 residues. Germline V gene sequence: CDR1 LNHDA, CDR2 SQIVND (reference sequence). V lost 6 bases and J 2 bases, leaving 14 bases between the germline ends. This CDR3 reads CASRAGALGNQPQHF. The DNA of the CDR3 is TGTGCCAGTAGGGCAGGGGCGTTGGGCAATCAGCCCCAGCATTTT.

The genes are TRBV5-4 and TRBJ1-6; tentative D call: TRBD1 (5 bases). Germline CDR1 reads SGHNT; CDR2 reads YYREEE (reference sequence). The CDR3 is made up of 14 amino acids. The V end lost 3 bases, the J end lost 5 bases, and 9 bases lay between the germline ends. The CDR3 here is CASSSGFNNSPLHF. For the CDR3, the DNA is TGTGCCAGCAGCTCAGGGTTTAATAATTCACCCCTCCACTTT.

The chain links TRBV6-5 to TRBJ2-5; TRBD2 matches 12 bases. The CDR3 has 15 amino acids. CDR1 MNHEY and CDR2 SVGAGI come from the germline V gene. V shed 3 bases and J 11 bases; nucleotides not matched to a gene: 10. The CDR3 loop is CASSYFTSGRWEQYF. CDR3 coding DNA: TGTGCCAGCAGTTATTTTACTAGCGGGAGGTGGGAGCAGTACTTC.